The rows below give T cell receptor beta chains drawn from one sample of a study of shared clonotypes between healthy human individuals. Repertoires were generated with immunoSEQ multiplex PCR, while TCRdb's copy carries only in-frame clones and drops some. The profile shows fewer than 850,000 clones, about 78% of them singletons. Sequences were obtained from memory CD4+ T cells sorted from blood. These receptors all come from a woman aged 30 to 39 in good health. Both conserved end residues are part of each CDR3. Each record gives: J gene, V gene, D gene, clone size, CDR3 DNA, CDR3 protein. A D gene is named only where the DNA matches it firmly. Expanded clones are given a class, and other clones once, few, many or no size at all.

j_call: TRBJ2-2
v_call: TRBV27
d_call: .
clone_size: .
cdr3_nt: TGTGCCAGCAGTCCCACAGGCGGGACCGGGGAGCTGTTTTTT
cdr3_aa: CASSPTGGTGELFF

j_call: TRBJ2-7
v_call: TRBV25-1
d_call: .
clone_size: .
cdr3_nt: TGTGCCAGCAGTGAAGGAGGCAGGTTGCACGAGCAGTACTTC
cdr3_aa: CASSEGGRLHEQYF

j_call: TRBJ2-5
v_call: TRBV6-6
d_call: TRBD1
clone_size: .
cdr3_nt: TGTGCCAGCAGTAACCGGGACAGGGGACAAGAGACCCAGTACTTC
cdr3_aa: CASSNRDRGQETQYF

j_call: TRBJ2-7
v_call: TRBV2
d_call: .
clone_size: .
cdr3_nt: TGTGCCAGCAGTGGATTTAGCGAGCAGTACTTC
cdr3_aa: CASSGFSEQYF

j_call: TRBJ2-3
v_call: TRBV5-1
d_call: .
clone_size: .
cdr3_nt: TGCGCCAGCAGCACCGAGGGGCGGTTCGCAGATACGCAGTATTTT
cdr3_aa: CASSTEGRFADTQYF

j_call: TRBJ2-5
v_call: TRBV28
d_call: .
clone_size: .
cdr3_nt: TGTGCCAGCAGGGGGGCAGAAGAGACCCAGTACTTC
cdr3_aa: CASRGAEETQYF

j_call: TRBJ2-5
v_call: TRBV5-1
d_call: TRBD2
clone_size: .
cdr3_nt: TGCGCCAGCAGCTTTTTAGCGGGAGTGTTGGAGACCCAGTACTTC
cdr3_aa: CASSFLAGVLETQYF

j_call: TRBJ1-5
v_call: TRBV2
d_call: .
clone_size: few
cdr3_nt: TGTGCCAGCAGTGACGGGCAGCCCTTTGCGCCCCAGCATTTT
cdr3_aa: CASSDGQPFAPQHF

j_call: TRBJ2-7
v_call: TRBV11-2
d_call: TRBD2
clone_size: once
cdr3_nt: TGTGCCAGCAGCGCCAGGACTAGCGGGAGGAGCGAGCAGTACTTC
cdr3_aa: CASSARTSGRSEQYF

j_call: TRBJ2-7
v_call: TRBV27
d_call: .
clone_size: .
cdr3_nt: TGTGCCAGCAGTTTCAGGGGTAGAGCCTACGAGCAGTACTTC
cdr3_aa: CASSFRGRAYEQYF

j_call: TRBJ2-1
v_call: TRBV28
d_call: TRBD2
clone_size: few
cdr3_nt: TGTGCCAGCAGTTTATATAGTCTAGCGGGGAACAATGAGCAGTTCTTC
cdr3_aa: CASSLYSLAGNNEQFF

j_call: TRBJ1-3
v_call: TRBV6-6
d_call: .
clone_size: .
cdr3_nt: TGTGCCAGCAGTGGGACCGGGAGCTCTGGAAACACCATATATTTT
cdr3_aa: CASSGTGSSGNTIYF

j_call: TRBJ1-1
v_call: TRBV19
d_call: .
clone_size: many
cdr3_nt: TGTGCCAGTAGTCGACGAGGGGGATACACTGAAGCTTTCTTT
cdr3_aa: CASSRRGGYTEAFF

j_call: TRBJ1-2
v_call: TRBV5-6
d_call: TRBD1
clone_size: many
cdr3_nt: TGTGCCAGCAGCTTGACAGGGGTTATCTATGGCTACACCTTC
cdr3_aa: CASSLTGVIYGYTF

j_call: TRBJ1-1
v_call: TRBV15
d_call: .
clone_size: .
cdr3_nt: TGTGCCACCAGCAGAGATAACGGGGGTAATGAAGCTTTCTTT
cdr3_aa: CATSRDNGGNEAFF

j_call: TRBJ2-5
v_call: TRBV7-9
d_call: .
clone_size: .
cdr3_nt: TGTGCCAGCAGCTTAGCGAAGGTCAGGGGACAGACCCAGTACTTC
cdr3_aa: CASSLAKVRGQTQYF

j_call: TRBJ1-2
v_call: TRBV5-1
d_call: .
clone_size: .
cdr3_nt: TGCGCCAGCAGCTACTCGCTACCAGGGGAATATGGCTACACCTTC
cdr3_aa: CASSYSLPGEYGYTF

j_call: TRBJ2-3
v_call: TRBV11-2
d_call: TRBD2
clone_size: .
cdr3_nt: TGTGCCAGCAGCTTAGTGCGGGGAGGGCCGGATACGCAGTATTTT
cdr3_aa: CASSLVRGGPDTQYF

j_call: TRBJ2-3
v_call: TRBV28
d_call: TRBD1
clone_size: .
cdr3_nt: TGTGCCAGCAGCCTGGGACAGGCTAGCACAGATACGCAGTATTTT
cdr3_aa: CASSLGQASTDTQYF

j_call: TRBJ2-5
v_call: TRBV5-5
d_call: TRBD1
clone_size: .
cdr3_nt: TGTGCCAGCAGCTGGGACAGGGAGACCCAGTACTTC
cdr3_aa: CASSWDRETQYF

j_call: TRBJ2-4
v_call: TRBV28
d_call: .
clone_size: .
cdr3_nt: TGTGCCAGCAGTGAGGGAGGCCGGGGCCAAAACATTCAGTACTTC
cdr3_aa: CASSEGGRGQNIQYF

j_call: TRBJ2-5
v_call: TRBV19
d_call: TRBD1
clone_size: .
cdr3_nt: TGTGCCAGTAGTATGGGACAGGGATGGGAGACCCAGTACTTC
cdr3_aa: CASSMGQGWETQYF

j_call: TRBJ2-2
v_call: TRBV7-3
d_call: .
clone_size: few
cdr3_nt: TGTGCCAGCAGAGTTCCCTCCGGGGAGCTGTTTTTT
cdr3_aa: CASRVPSGELFF

j_call: TRBJ2-3
v_call: TRBV5-5
d_call: TRBD2
clone_size: .
cdr3_nt: TGTGCCAGCAGCTTGCTAGGGGAGGGTACAGATACGCAGTATTTT
cdr3_aa: CASSLLGEGTDTQYF

j_call: TRBJ2-3
v_call: TRBV15
d_call: .
clone_size: once
cdr3_nt: TGTGCCACCAGCAGAGATCAGAACAGGGCGCAGTATTTT
cdr3_aa: CATSRDQNRAQYF

j_call: TRBJ2-3
v_call: TRBV6-4
d_call: TRBD2
clone_size: .
cdr3_nt: TGTGCCAGCAGTGTTAGCGGGGGCACAGATACGCAGTATTTT
cdr3_aa: CASSVSGGTDTQYF

j_call: TRBJ2-5
v_call: TRBV7-8
d_call: .
clone_size: .
cdr3_nt: TGTGCCAGCAGCTTGCCTAGAGGAGACCAAGAGACCCAGTACTTC
cdr3_aa: CASSLPRGDQETQYF

j_call: TRBJ2-7
v_call: TRBV2
d_call: TRBD2
clone_size: few
cdr3_nt: TGTGCCAGCAGGCACGGGACTAGCGGGAAGGTCAAGCAGTACTTC
cdr3_aa: CASRHGTSGKVKQYF

j_call: TRBJ2-1
v_call: TRBV6-1
d_call: .
clone_size: once
cdr3_nt: TGTGCCAGCAGTCTGATCAGGGGGGATGAGCAGTTCTTC
cdr3_aa: CASSLIRGDEQFF

j_call: TRBJ2-7
v_call: TRBV27
d_call: TRBD1
clone_size: .
cdr3_nt: TGTGCCAGCAGTTTGAAGGGGGCATATTTCTCCTACGAGCAGTACTTC
cdr3_aa: CASSLKGAYFSYEQYF

j_call: TRBJ2-5
v_call: TRBV5-1
d_call: TRBD2
clone_size: .
cdr3_nt: TGCGCCAGCAGCCTCGCCGGGACTAGCGGCCAAGAGACCCAGTACTTC
cdr3_aa: CASSLAGTSGQETQYF

j_call: TRBJ2-3
v_call: TRBV6-1
d_call: .
clone_size: .
cdr3_nt: TGTGCCAGCAGAATCCAAGGCACAGATACGCAGTATTTT
cdr3_aa: CASRIQGTDTQYF

j_call: TRBJ2-1
v_call: TRBV5-1
d_call: .
clone_size: .
cdr3_nt: TGCGCCAGCAGCTTGCAGCGCCCCTCCTACAATGAGCAGTTCTTC
cdr3_aa: CASSLQRPSYNEQFF

j_call: TRBJ2-2
v_call: TRBV6-9
d_call: .
clone_size: .
cdr3_nt: TGTGCCAGCAGTTTATTCGGACCCGGGGAGCTGTTTTTT
cdr3_aa: CASSLFGPGELFF

j_call: TRBJ2-2
v_call: TRBV21-1
d_call: .
clone_size: .
cdr3_nt: TGTGCCAGCAGCCCGGGTGGCTCAGACACCGGGGAGCTGTTTTTT
cdr3_aa: CASSPGGSDTGELFF